These 29 T cell receptor beta chains were sequenced from one sample in a study of CD8+CD57+ T cells in acquired aplastic anemia. The study profiled TCR beta VDJ and CDR3 using genomic DNA as template. TCRdb re-called the reads with MiXCR, one entry per CDR3 protein. The sample has roughly 500,000 distinct CDR3 sequences, approximately 33% seen once; the top ten hold approximately 0.82%. Selection for sequencing was limited to patients who had shown CD8+CD57+ cell expansion by flow cytometry. The source material was sorted CD4+, CD8+, or CD8+CD57+ T cells (not recorded which) from PBMCs. The receptor source for this set is a human donor with aplastic anemia.

There are a few counts of this clonotype. The chain has TRBV6-5 and TRBJ1-5, with D possibly matching TRBD1 (5 bases). With 0 bases removed from V and 4 bases from J, the gap between germline ends came to 10 bases. The CDR3 has 15 residues. The germline V gene has CDR1 MNHEY and CDR2 SVGAGI. CDR3 coding DNA: TGTGCCAGCAGTTACTCCGGGGCGTTGAATCAGCCCCAGCATTTT. This translates into CASSYSGALNQPQHF.

The V and J genes are TRBV20-1 and TRBJ2-1; TRBD2 agrees at 16 bases. The CDR3 loop spans 18 amino acids. Germline CDR1 DFQATT, CDR2 SNEGSKA (reference sequence). Trimming cost V 3 bases and J 0 bases; bases outside gene matches: 5. CDR3 residues: CSARGTSGRGNSYNEQFF. Written as DNA, the CDR3 is TGCAGTGCTAGGGGGACTAGCGGGAGGGGGAACTCCTACAATGAGCAGTTCTTC.

This clonotype came up a few times. The V and J genes are TRBV7-9 and TRBJ1-1; D is unclear. V was cut by 4 bases and J by 0 bases, with 9 bases left in between. Germline V lookup: CDR1 SEHNR, CDR2 FQNEAQ (reference sequence). The CDR3 length is 14 residues. CDR3 loop: CASSSGAMNTEAFF. As DNA, the CDR3 is TGTGCCAGCAGCTCAGGAGCTATGAACACTGAAGCTTTCTTT.

This clonotype occurred a few times. The chain has TRBV7-6 and TRBJ2-5; D is undetermined. The CDR3 extends over 12 amino acids. V was shortened by 5 bases and J by 4 bases, with 8 bases between the two germline ends. Germline CDR1 reads SGHVS; CDR2 reads FNYEAQ. The chain's CDR3 is CASSPQLETQYF. As DNA, the CDR3 is TGTGCCAGCAGCCCCCAACTAGAGACCCAGTACTTC.

This clonotype appeared a few times. The chain couples TRBV4-1 to TRBJ1-1, with TRBD1 as a possible D gene (5 bases). This CDR3 region has 14 residues. Deletions cut 2 bases from V and 1 base from J, with 8 bases between. Germline CDR1 reads MGHRA; CDR2 reads YSYEKL. CDR3 sequence reads: CASSQRDGNTEAFF. DNA of the CDR3: TGCGCCAGCAGCCAACGGGACGGGAACACTGAAGCTTTCTTT.

The chain couples TRBV7-3 to TRBJ2-5; tentatively, D is TRBD2 (5 bases). The CDR3 is made up of 15 amino acids. Trimming pared 2 bases from V and 5 bases from J, leaving 15 bases between. CDR1 and CDR2 from the germline V gene are SGHTA and FQGTGA. In DNA form, the CDR3 reads TGTGCCAGCAGCTTATCAGGCAGCCGGAGGGAGACCCAGTACTTC. Protein product: CASSLSGSRRETQYF.

This clonotype has a count of ten or more. The chain employs TRBV10-2 and TRBJ1-1, with D uncertain. V was pared by 4 bases and J by 4 bases, with 10 bases between. CDR1 is WSHSY and CDR2 is SAAADI in the germline V gene. This CDR3 comprises 13 residues. The CDR3 is CASSGISSTEAFF. DNA of the CDR3: TGCGCCAGCAGTGGGATTTCGAGCACTGAAGCTTTCTTT.

V gene TRBV12-3 or TRBV12-4 combines with J gene TRBJ1-1, with D tentatively TRBD1 (5 bases). Trimming took off 6 bases at V and 1 base at J, with 12 bases between the two ends. The CDR3 spans 14 residues. The CDR3, as DNA: TGTGCCAGCAGCCCACCCAGGGAGAACACTGAAGCTTTCTTT. Translation gives CASSPPRENTEAFF.

Here the CDR3 DNA reads TGTGCCAGCAGGAAAATGGGACAGGGAACTGAAGCTTTCTTT. Residues: CASRKMGQGTEAFF. This chain connects TRBV6-2 or TRBV6-3 to TRBJ1-1; 9 nucleotides agree with TRBD1. V dropped 6 bases and J dropped 5; count of bases not matched to a gene: 7. This CDR3 is built from 14 residues. The V gene's germline CDR1 is MNHEY and CDR2 SVGEGT.

The V gene is TRBV19, the J gene TRBJ2-3, with D tentatively TRBD1 (6 bases). This CDR3 region has 13 residues. Trimming stripped 11 bases from V and 3 bases from J, with 15 bases between. Germline V CDR1 and CDR2: LNHDA, SQIVND (reference sequence). The CDR3 bases are TGTGCCGTGGGTGGCAGGGGAACAGATACGCAGTATTTT. Translation gives CAVGGRGTDTQYF.

The chain combines TRBV19 with TRBJ1-2, with D perhaps matching TRBD1 (5 bases). Trimming pared 11 bases from V and 4 bases from J, leaving 17 bases between. This CDR3 has 13 residues. Germline V CDR1 and CDR2: LNHDA, SQIVND (reference sequence). CDR3 residues: CAWSSGTGYGYTF. The CDR3 nucleotides read TGTGCCTGGAGTTCCGGGACGGGCTATGGCTACACCTTC.

In its sample, this clonotype was seen a few times. At one end, the junction sequence differs from germline, possibly due to a read error. This sequence joins TRBV10-1 and TRBJ2-1; no firm D call. This CDR3 region has 15 residues. From germline, CDR1 is WNHNN and CDR2 SYGVQD (reference sequence). This CDR3 reads CASSALTAPSNEQFF. The CDR3 DNA follows: TGTGCCAGCAGTGCCCTGACGGCCCCATCGAATGAGCAGTTCTTC.

At least ten counts were recorded for this clonotype. This chain links TRBV15 with TRBJ2-7, with D possibly matching TRBD2 (6 bases). There are 16 residues in the CDR3. Per germline, CDR1 LNHNV and CDR2 YYDKDF (reference sequence). Trimming took off 1 base at V and 5 bases at J, with 18 bases between the two ends. The CDR3 nucleotides are TGTGCCACCAGCAGAGCTAATAGTCCGGGGGTGAACGAGCAGTACTTC. Translation: CATSRANSPGVNEQYF.

The chain employs TRBV5-5 and TRBJ1-1; D is possibly TRBD1 (5 bases). CDR3 length equals 16 residues. Trimming shortened V by 0 bases and J by 5 bases, and 17 bases separated the two germline ends. Per germline, CDR1 SGHKS and CDR2 YYEKEE (reference sequence). CDR3 in amino acids: CASSLARATRTTEAFF. The DNA of the CDR3 is TGTGCCAGCAGCTTGGCCAGGGCCACGCGGACGACTGAAGCTTTCTTT.

The chain employs TRBV5-1 and TRBJ2-5, with D tentatively TRBD1 (6 bases). The CDR3 totals 16 residues. Germline CDR1 and CDR2: SGHRS and YFSETQ. Trimming cost V 4 bases and J 5 bases, with 21 bases left between them. The CDR3 sequence: CASSTETGMNRETQYF. As DNA, the CDR3 is TGCGCCAGCAGCACCGAGACAGGCATGAACCGGGAGACCCAGTACTTC.

This clonotype was seen more than once but under ten times. This rearrangement joins TRBV19 to TRBJ2-3; TRBD1 or TRBD2 may be the D gene (6 bases each). CDR3 length: 15 amino acids. CDR1 and CDR2 from the germline V gene are LNHDA and SQIVND (reference sequence). V lost 10 bases and J 4 bases, leaving 21 bases between the germline ends. CDR3 loop: CATRDLGGRADTQYF. The CDR3, as DNA: TGTGCCACCAGGGACTTGGGGGGCCGAGCAGATACGCAGTATTTT.

This chain links TRBV5-1 with TRBJ1-1; 7 nucleotides match TRBD1. Germline lookup yields CDR1 SGHRS and CDR2 YFSETQ. This CDR3 region has 15 residues. The V gene end was trimmed by 6 bases and the J gene end by 5 bases; junction bases not matched to a gene: 13. The CDR3 here is CASTSLGAGGTEAFF. The CDR3, as DNA: TGCGCCAGCACCTCACTTGGGGCAGGGGGAACTGAAGCTTTCTTT.

The rearrangement links TRBV6-5 to TRBJ1-4, with 10 positions matching TRBD1. The CDR3 loop spans 14 amino acids. With V trimmed by 4 bases and J by 5 bases, 1 base remained unmatched. From germline, CDR1 is MNHEY and CDR2 SVGAGI. CDR3 protein: CASSSGQGNEKLFF. For the CDR3, the DNA is TGTGCCAGCAGTTCGGGACAGGGGAATGAAAAACTGTTTTTT.

This clonotype was detected once. The chain employs TRBV29-1 and TRBJ1-1; D not certain. V shed 8 bases and J shed 6 bases, with 16 bases lying between them. Per germline, CDR1 SQVTM and CDR2 ANQGSEA. The CDR3 extends over 12 amino acids. The DNA of the CDR3 is TGCAGCTCCTCGGGGAAGAGCGCTGAAGCTTTCTTT. Translation gives CSSSGKSAEAFF. The full variable domain, with the rest looked up from reference TRBV29-1 and TRBJ1-1, is SAVISQKPSRDICQRGTSLTIQCQVDSQVTMMFWYRQQPGQSLTLIATANQGSEATYESGFVIDKFPISRPNLTFSTLTVSNMSPEDSSIYLCSSSGKSAEAFFGQGTRLTVV.

This clonotype was seen a few times. An end of the junction does not agree with germline; a read error may underlie this. The chain is built from TRBV9 and TRBJ2-1; no firm D call. The CDR3 totals 13 residues. Germline assignment: CDR1 SGDLS and CDR2 YYNGEE. CDR3 nucleotides: TGTGCCAGCAGCGTAGATGGTTACAGTGAGCAGTTCTTC. It is translated as CASSVDGYSEQFF.

In its sample, this clonotype was seen many times. V is TRBV7-9 and J is TRBJ2-1, with D maybe TRBD1 (5 bases). V shed 5 bases and J shed 8 bases, with 16 bases lying between them. The CDR3 covers 14 residues. The germline V gene encodes CDR1 SEHNR and CDR2 FQNEAQ (reference sequence). The CDR3 loop is CASSEKQGYDEQFF. CDR3 bases: TGTGCCAGCAGCGAAAAGCAGGGTTACGATGAGCAGTTCTTC.

The genes are TRBV7-2 and TRBJ2-1; D gene ambiguous. Germline CDR1 reads SGHTA; CDR2 reads FQGNSA. V dropped 1 base and J dropped 7 bases, with 8 bases sitting between them. The CDR3 is made up of 13 amino acids. The CDR3 is CASSLDLINEQFF. CDR3 DNA: TGTGCCAGCAGCTTAGATCTGATAAATGAGCAGTTCTTC.

This clonotype was found many times. This chain joins TRBV7-7 and TRBJ2-1, with D uncertain. The CDR3 runs to 13 residues. From germline, CDR1 is SSHAT and CDR2 FNYEAQ (reference sequence). For the CDR3, the DNA is TGTGCTACCGGCAGCAACCTTTACAATGAGCAGTTCTTC. The encoded protein is CATGSNLYNEQFF. Looking up the rest from reference TRBV7-7 and TRBJ2-1 gives the full variable domain: GAGVSQSPRYKVTKRGQDVTLRCDPISSHATLYWYQQALGQGPEFLTYFNYEAQPDKSGLPSDRFSAERPEGSISTLTIQRTEQRDSAMYRCATGSNLYNEQFFGPGTRLTVL.

V and J are TRBV12-3 or TRBV12-4 and TRBJ2-2; the D gene is possibly TRBD2 (7 bases). The CDR3 has 14 amino acids. The V gene lost 6 bases and the J gene lost 9 bases, with 17 bases spanning the gap. CDR3 in DNA: TGTGCCAGCAGGGGGGGGCTTACAGCCAGGGAGCTGTTTTTT. This gives the protein CASRGGLTARELFF.

This clonotype was counted between two and nine times. This rearrangement joins TRBV4-1 to TRBJ1-2; a possible D gene is TRBD1 (6 bases). Trimming took 0 bases from V and 5 from J, leaving 10 bases between them. There are 14 residues in the CDR3. Germline V lookup: CDR1 MGHRA, CDR2 YSYEKL. The CDR3 is CASSQDSGAYGYTF. For the CDR3, the DNA is TGCGCCAGCAGCCAAGATTCAGGGGCTTATGGCTACACCTTC.

The CDR3 loop reads CASSPQLAGGTGELFF. As DNA, the CDR3 is TGTGCCAGCAGCCCCCAACTAGCGGGGGGAACCGGGGAGCTGTTTTTT. J is TRBJ2-2 and V is TRBV7-3; 12 bases agree with TRBD2. The CDR3 runs to 16 residues. V shed 5 bases, J shed 5 bases, and the junction held 6 bases outside the gene matches. Germline loops: CDR1 SGHTA, CDR2 FQGTGA.

V gene TRBV29-1 combines with J gene TRBJ1-5; possible D gene TRBD1, 5 bases. The CDR3 sequence is 13 residues long. The V and J ends lost 0 bases and 5 bases respectively, with 8 bases between them. Germline CDR1 is SQVTM and CDR2 is ANQGSEA. The CDR3 sequence is CSVEEGGDQPQHF. The CDR3, as DNA: TGCAGCGTTGAAGAGGGGGGGGATCAGCCCCAGCATTTT.

Many counts were recorded for this clonotype. V gene TRBV5-1 combines with J gene TRBJ2-7, with no clear D. This CDR3 has 13 amino acids. Trimming stripped 2 bases from V and 2 bases from J, with 8 bases between. Germline V lookup: CDR1 SGHRS, CDR2 YFSETQ. The CDR3 bases are TGCGCCAGCAGCTTCAGGAGTACCTACGAGCAGTACTTC. It encodes CASSFRSTYEQYF. The whole variable domain, filled in from reference TRBV5-1 and TRBJ2-7, reads KAGVTQTPRYLIKTRGQQVTLSCSPISGHRSVSWYQQTPGQGLQFLFEYFSETQRNKGNFPGRFSGRQFSNSRSEMNVSTLELGDSALYLCASSFRSTYEQYFGPGTRLTVT.

This clonotype occurred many times. The chain joins TRBV12-5 to TRBJ2-7; D is unclear. V dropped 6 bases and J dropped 3 bases, with 9 bases sitting between them. The CDR3 extends over 12 amino acids. The germline CDR1 and CDR2 sequences are LGHNT and FRNRAP. The CDR3 reads CASGGRDYEQYF. The CDR3 DNA sequence: TGTGCTAGTGGGGGTCGTGACTACGAGCAGTACTTC.